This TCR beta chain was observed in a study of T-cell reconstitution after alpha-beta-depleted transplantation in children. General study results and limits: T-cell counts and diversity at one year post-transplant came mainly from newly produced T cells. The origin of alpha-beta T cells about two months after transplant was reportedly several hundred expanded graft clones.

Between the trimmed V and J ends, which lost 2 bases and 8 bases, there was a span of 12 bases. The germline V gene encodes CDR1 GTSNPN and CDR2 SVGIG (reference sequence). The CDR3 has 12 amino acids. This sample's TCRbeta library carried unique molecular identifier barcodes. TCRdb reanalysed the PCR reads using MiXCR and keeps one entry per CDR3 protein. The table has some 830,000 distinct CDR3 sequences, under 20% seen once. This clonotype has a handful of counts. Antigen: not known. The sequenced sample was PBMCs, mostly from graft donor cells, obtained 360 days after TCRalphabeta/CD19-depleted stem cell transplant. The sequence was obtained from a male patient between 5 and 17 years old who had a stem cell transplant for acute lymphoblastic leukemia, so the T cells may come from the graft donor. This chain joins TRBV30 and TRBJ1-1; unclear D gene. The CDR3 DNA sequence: TGTGCCTGGAGTAGCGGTTCGGGGGAAGCTTTCTTT. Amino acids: CAWSSGSGEAFF.